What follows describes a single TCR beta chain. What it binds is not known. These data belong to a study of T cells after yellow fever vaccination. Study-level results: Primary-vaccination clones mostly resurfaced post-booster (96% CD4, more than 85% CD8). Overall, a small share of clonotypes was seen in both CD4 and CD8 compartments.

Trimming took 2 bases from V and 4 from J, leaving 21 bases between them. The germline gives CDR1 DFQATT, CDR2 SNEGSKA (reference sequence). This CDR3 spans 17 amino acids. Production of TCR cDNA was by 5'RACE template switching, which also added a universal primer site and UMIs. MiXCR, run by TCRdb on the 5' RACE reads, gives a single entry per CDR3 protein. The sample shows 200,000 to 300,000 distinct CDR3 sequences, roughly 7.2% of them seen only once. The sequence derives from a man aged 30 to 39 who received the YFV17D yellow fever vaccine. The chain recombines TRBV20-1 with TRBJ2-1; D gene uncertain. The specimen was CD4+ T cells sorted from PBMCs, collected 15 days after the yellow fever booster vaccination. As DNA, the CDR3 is TGCAGTGCTAGACGCGGAAATCCTGCTCTAATGTACAATGAGCAGTTCTTC. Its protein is CSARRGNPALMYNEQFF.